A single sample is the source of the 31 T cell receptor beta chains below, sequenced in a study of Ad26.COV2.S vaccination and SARS-CoV-2 variants. Sample treatment: roughly 18 received Ad26.COV2.S at low or high dose, single or two shots; about 5 received placebo; per-sample allocation not given. Sampling happened 63 days after the first vaccine or placebo injection. Produced via immunoSEQ multiplex PCR; TCRdb's table is partial and in-frame only. The repertoire holds roughly 240,000 clones, with around 87% as singletons. The material sequenced was peripheral blood, taken in a trial of Ad26.COV2.S vaccine versus placebo. Receptors originate from a person between 18 and 65 years old who received the Ad26.COV2.S COVID-19 vaccine or a placebo.

This clone was seen once. The chain combines TRBV10-3 with TRBJ1-6; D possibly corresponds to TRBD1 (6 bases). CDR1 ENHRY and CDR2 SYGVKD come from the germline V gene. CDR3 length: 14 residues. Trimming left V 11 bases short and J 3 bases short, with 14 bases between. This chain's CDR3 is CAARGGGYNSPLHF. CDR3 nucleotide sequence: TGTGCCGCAAGAGGGGGGGGCTATAATTCACCCCTCCACTTT.

The rearrangement joins TRBV28 to TRBJ1-4, with no clear D. The germline V gene encodes CDR1 MDHEN and CDR2 SYDVKM. Trimming took off 7 bases at V and 4 bases at J, with 13 bases between the two ends. The CDR3 loop spans 14 amino acids. CDR3 nucleotide sequence: TGTGCCAGCAAAGCGTTATTCTATAATGAAAAACTGTTTTTT. The encoded protein is CASKALFYNEKLFF. The variable domain in full, with the rest retrieved from reference TRBV28 and TRBJ1-4, is DVKVTQSSRYLVKRTGEKVFLECVQDMDHENMFWYRQDPGLGLRLIYFSYDVKMKEKGDIPEGYSVSREKKERFSLILESASTNQTSMYLCASKALFYNEKLFFGSGTQLSVL.

The chain links TRBV4-1 to TRBJ2-3, with D maybe TRBD2 (6 bases). Germline V gene data show CDR1 as MGHRA and CDR2 as YSYEKL. The V gene lost 5 bases and the J gene lost 3 bases, with 12 bases spanning the gap. The CDR3 has 14 residues. The CDR3: CASSTAGTTDTQYF. CDR3 DNA sequence: TGCGCCAGCAGCACAGCGGGTACTACAGATACGCAGTATTTT.

The chain couples TRBV6-6 to TRBJ2-7; D might be TRBD1 (5 bases). The CDR3 runs 14 residues. V was shortened by 0 bases and J by 1 base, with 7 bases between the two germline ends. Germline V gives CDR1 MNHNY, CDR2 SVGAGI (reference sequence). DNA for the CDR3: TGTGCCAGCAGTTACTCGACAGAGTCCTACGAGCAGTACTTC. Encoded protein: CASSYSTESYEQYF.

The gene calls are TRBV29-1 and TRBJ2-5; TRBD1 agrees at 9 bases. Losses at the gene ends were 5 bases for V and 5 bases for J; bases not matched to a gene: 18. The CDR3 is 17 amino acids. Germline V lookup: CDR1 SQVTM, CDR2 ANQGSEA. The CDR3 DNA is TGCAGCGTTTTCCGAGAATTTAGACAGGGGGGAGGGGAGACCCAGTACTTC. This sequence encodes CSVFREFRQGGGETQYF.

The V and J genes are TRBV7-2 and TRBJ1-2; D gene uncertain. CDR1 and CDR2 from the germline V gene are SGHTA and FQGNSA. V was clipped by 5 bases and J by 2 bases, with 12 bases between them. The CDR3 sequence is 14 residues long. CDR3 DNA sequence: TGTGCCAGCAGCCCGGAAGCTTCGAACTATGGCTACACCTTC. It translates to CASSPEASNYGYTF.

The chain combines TRBV11-2 with TRBJ1-4, with D maybe TRBD1 (6 bases). CDR3 size: 15 residues. Germline V gene lookup returns CDR1 SGHAT and CDR2 FQNNGV. Trimming stripped 5 bases from V and 0 bases from J, with 10 bases between. As DNA, the CDR3 is TGTGCCAGCAGCCAACAGGGAACAACTAATGAAAAACTGTTTTTT. It encodes CASSQQGTTNEKLFF.

The gene calls are TRBV28 and TRBJ2-7; D unclear. V lost 6 bases and J 4 bases, leaving 10 bases between the germline ends. The CDR3 length is 12 residues. CDR1 and CDR2 (germline): MDHEN, SYDVKM. The CDR3 DNA reads as TGTGCCAGCAGGCCCCCGGGTTACGAGCAGTACTTC. Residues: CASRPPGYEQYF.

The gene calls are TRBV18 and TRBJ1-3, with 11 bases matching TRBD1. CDR1 and CDR2 (germline): KGHSH, LQKENI. The CDR3 spans 20 residues. The V gene end was trimmed by 2 bases and the J gene end by 1 base; junction bases not matched to a gene: 13. The CDR3 bases are TGTGCCAGCTCACCATCAACATTCCGGGACAGGGGGAGTTCTGGAAACACCATATATTTT. Its translation is CASSPSTFRDRGSSGNTIYF.

The gene calls are TRBV7-2 and TRBJ2-1; 10 nucleotides match TRBD2. Germline V lookup: CDR1 SGHTA, CDR2 FQGNSA. CDR3 length: 17 amino acids. Unmatched junction bases numbered 8, after V lost 0 bases and J lost 6 bases. CDR3 sequence: CASSLAPAGLAINEQFF. The DNA of the CDR3 is TGTGCCAGCAGCTTAGCACCGGCGGGACTAGCGATCAATGAGCAGTTCTTC.

V usage is TRBV19 and J usage is TRBJ2-3; TRBD2 agrees at 10 bases. The trim removed 9 bases at V and 1 base at J, leaving 7 bases unmatched. The germline V gene has CDR1 LNHDA and CDR2 SQIVND (reference sequence). This CDR3 has 15 residues. This CDR3 reads CASMSGGAGTDTQYF. The CDR3, as DNA: TGTGCCAGCATGAGCGGGGGGGCCGGCACAGATACGCAGTATTTT.

V usage is TRBV21-1 and J usage is TRBJ2-4. TRBV21-1 is a listed pseudogene. The CDR3 contains 17 residues. CDR3 residues: CASSKRGAGIGGNIQYF. The CDR3 nucleotides read TGTGCCAGCAGCAAAAGGGGGGCAGGGATAGGCGGAAACATTCAGTACTTC.

J is TRBJ2-3 and V is TRBV7-6; the D call may be TRBD1 or TRBD2 (5 bases each). Germline-derived CDR1 and CDR2 are SGHVS and FNYEAQ. The CDR3 covers 15 residues. V dropped 2 bases and J dropped 6 bases, with 15 bases sitting between them. CDR3 protein: CASSLLRREGDTQYF. CDR3 nucleotides: TGTGCCAGCAGCTTACTTCGGCGAGAGGGGGATACGCAGTATTTT.

The J gene is TRBJ2-7, the V gene TRBV28, with D maybe TRBD1 (5 bases). The CDR3 runs 13 residues. V was pared by 5 bases and J by 3 bases, with 11 bases between. Germline V gene sequence: CDR1 MDHEN, CDR2 SYDVKM. CDR3 amino acids: CASSPSRVYEQYF. CDR3 coding DNA: TGTGCCAGCAGTCCCTCCAGGGTCTACGAGCAGTACTTC. Together with reference TRBV28 and TRBJ2-7, the CDR3 gives the full variable domain: DVKVTQSSRYLVKRTGEKVFLECVQDMDHENMFWYRQDPGLGLRLIYFSYDVKMKEKGDIPEGYSVSREKKERFSLILESASTNQTSMYLCASSPSRVYEQYFGPGTRLTVT.

Written as DNA, the CDR3 is TGTGCCAGTAGTATAGCCCTCTATGGCTACACCTTC. Protein product: CASSIALYGYTF. This rearrangement joins TRBV19 to TRBJ1-2; D is unclear. V lost 1 base to trimming and J lost 4 bases, with 4 bases between them. Germline V gene lookup returns CDR1 LNHDA and CDR2 SQIVND (reference sequence). The CDR3 is 12 residues long.

The rearrangement links TRBV9 to TRBJ2-3, with 11 bases that match TRBD2. V trimming: 0 bases; J trimming: 2 bases; junction bases outside the gene matches: 5. CDR1 and CDR2 from the germline V gene are SGDLS and YYNGEE. This CDR3 is 17 amino acids long. The CDR3 here is CASSVDLAGGHTDTQYF. CDR3 bases: TGTGCCAGCAGCGTAGATCTAGCGGGAGGACACACAGATACGCAGTATTTT. The full variable domain, completed using reference TRBV9 and TRBJ2-3, is DSGVTQTPKHLITATGQRVTLRCSPRSGDLSVYWYQQSLDQGLQFLIQYYNGEERAKGNILERFSAQQFPDLHSELNLSSLELGDSALYFCASSVDLAGGHTDTQYFGPGTRLTVL.

The chain recombines TRBV5-6 with TRBJ2-7; no clear D. Trimming cost V 1 base and J 3 bases, with 5 bases left between them. Germline CDR1 reads SGHDT; CDR2 reads YYEEEE. CDR3 size: 12 residues. In nucleotides, the CDR3 is TGTGCCAGCAGCTTGCAACGCTACGAGCAGTACTTC. Its translation is CASSLQRYEQYF.

The chain employs TRBV3-1 (or the pseudogene TRBV3-2) and TRBJ1-1; 11 positions match TRBD1. The V gene end was trimmed by 5 bases and the J gene end by 1 base; junction bases not matched to a gene: 0. The CDR3 contains 14 residues. Per the germline V gene, CDR1 is LGHDT and CDR2 is YNNKEL (reference sequence). DNA for the CDR3: TGTGCCAGCAGCGGACAGGGGGCGAACACTGAAGCTTTCTTT. This translates into CASSGQGANTEAFF.

The rearrangement joins TRBV5-6 to TRBJ2-5, with TRBD1 matching 7 bases. Trimming cost V 3 bases and J 6 bases; bases outside gene matches: 14. In germline, CDR1 is SGHDT, CDR2 YYEEEE. The CDR3 is 16 amino acids. The CDR3 sequence: CASSSGTEEPRKTQYF. CDR3 nucleotide sequence: TGTGCCAGCAGCTCGGGGACAGAGGAACCAAGAAAGACCCAGTACTTC.

The chain joins TRBV6-5 to TRBJ2-1; TRBD2 aligns across 9 bases. The CDR3 is 13 amino acids. V lost 10 bases, J lost 7 bases, and 8 bases stayed unmatched. The V gene's germline CDR1 is MNHEY and CDR2 SVGAGI. The CDR3 sequence: CATPPSGGNEQFF. CDR3 bases: TGTGCCACCCCCCCAAGCGGGGGGAATGAGCAGTTCTTC.

This clone has more than one count but fewer than ten. The chain has TRBV5-4 and TRBJ1-3; D not certain. The CDR3 has 15 residues. Germline CDR1 and CDR2: SGHNT and YYREEE (reference sequence). V was trimmed by 0 bases and J by 0 bases, leaving 7 bases between them. The CDR3 DNA reads TGTGCCAGCAGCTTGGGTCCGAGCTCTGGAAACACCATATATTTT. This translates into CASSLGPSSGNTIYF.

The chain links TRBV19 to TRBJ2-1, with D possibly matching TRBD1 (6 bases). V lost 7 bases to trimming and J lost 7 bases, with 14 bases between them. Germline CDR1 is LNHDA and CDR2 is SQIVND (reference sequence). The CDR3 spans 13 residues. The DNA of the CDR3 is TGTGCCAGTACCGTCGGACAGTGGAATGAGCAGTTCTTC. Protein product: CASTVGQWNEQFF.

This clone was observed once. The rearrangement uses TRBV28 and TRBJ2-7; D call uncertain. This CDR3 has 13 residues. Germline CDR1 MDHEN, CDR2 SYDVKM. Trimming took off 7 bases at V and 2 bases at J, with 12 bases between the two ends. The CDR3 bases are TGTGCCAGCACCCAGCAGCACCCCTACGAGCAGTACTTC. It codes for CASTQQHPYEQYF.

V is TRBV27 and J is TRBJ2-1; no firm D call. V shed 0 bases and J shed 0 bases, with 12 bases lying between them. The CDR3 length is 17 residues. The germline V gene has CDR1 MNHEY and CDR2 SMNVEV (reference sequence). The CDR3 sequence is CASSLSAAFSSYNEQFF. The CDR3 region has the DNA TGTGCCAGCAGTTTATCGGCTGCATTTAGCTCCTACAATGAGCAGTTCTTC.

The genes are TRBV7-3 and TRBJ2-1; possible D gene TRBD1, 6 bases. The germline V gene encodes CDR1 SGHTA and CDR2 FQGTGA. CDR3 length: 15 amino acids. V was pared by 1 base and J by 6 bases, with 13 bases between. The CDR3: CASSLNQGFGNEQFF. CDR3 DNA: TGTGCCAGCAGCTTAAACCAGGGGTTCGGCAATGAGCAGTTCTTC.

This sequence joins TRBV7-9 and TRBJ2-5; tentatively, D is TRBD2 (5 bases). The CDR3 covers 14 residues. V was shortened by 4 bases and J by 0 bases, with 9 bases between the two germline ends. The germline V gene encodes CDR1 SEHNR and CDR2 FQNEAQ (reference sequence). Here the CDR3 DNA reads TGTGCCAGCAGCTCCGGGGAGTACCAAGAGACCCAGTACTTC. Its translation is CASSSGEYQETQYF.

V and J are TRBV7-6 and TRBJ2-7; D remains ambiguous. Deletions cut 1 base from V and 0 bases from J, with 10 bases between. The CDR3 has 15 residues. Germline V lookup: CDR1 SGHVS, CDR2 FNYEAQ. CDR3 sequence reads: CASSLDFVGSYEQYF. The CDR3 nucleotides are TGTGCCAGCAGCTTAGATTTCGTTGGCTCCTACGAGCAGTACTTC.

This chain links TRBV5-5 with TRBJ2-3; TRBD1 matches 7 bases. CDR3 length: 14 residues. J gave up 2 bases and V 4 bases, and 4 bases lay outside the gene matches. Germline V gene lookup returns CDR1 SGHKS and CDR2 YYEKEE (reference sequence). This CDR3 reads CASSEGQPTDTQYF. Here the CDR3 DNA reads TGTGCCAGCAGCGAGGGACAGCCCACAGATACGCAGTATTTT.

The chain combines TRBV28 with TRBJ1-1; 7 positions match TRBD1. The J segment lost 6 bases and the V segment lost 3 bases, leaving 13 bases of the junction unmatched. This CDR3 is built from 16 residues. Per the germline V gene, CDR1 is MDHEN and CDR2 is SYDVKM. The CDR3 sequence: CASSFPSTGTLAEAFF. CDR3 coding DNA: TGTGCCAGCAGTTTCCCCTCGACAGGGACCCTAGCTGAAGCTTTCTTT.

This clone showed up just a few times. The genes are TRBV12-3 or TRBV12-4 and TRBJ2-2, with a weak D call TRBD1 (5 bases). CDR3 length equals 13 residues. V gave up 3 bases and J gave up 5 bases, with 7 bases separating them. DNA for the CDR3: TGTGCCAGCAGTTTGGGGCAGACCGGGGAGCTGTTTTTT. Translated, it gives CASSLGQTGELFF.

This rearrangement joins TRBV6-6 to TRBJ1-2; maybe TRBD1 (5 bases). Germline values: CDR1 MNHNY, CDR2 SVGAGI (reference sequence). The germline V and J ends were trimmed by 4 bases and 6 bases, with 12 bases remaining between them. This CDR3 has 13 amino acids. As DNA, the CDR3 is TGTGCCAGCAGTTTTGGGGGGGAAAATGGCTACACCTTC. It specifies CASSFGGENGYTF.